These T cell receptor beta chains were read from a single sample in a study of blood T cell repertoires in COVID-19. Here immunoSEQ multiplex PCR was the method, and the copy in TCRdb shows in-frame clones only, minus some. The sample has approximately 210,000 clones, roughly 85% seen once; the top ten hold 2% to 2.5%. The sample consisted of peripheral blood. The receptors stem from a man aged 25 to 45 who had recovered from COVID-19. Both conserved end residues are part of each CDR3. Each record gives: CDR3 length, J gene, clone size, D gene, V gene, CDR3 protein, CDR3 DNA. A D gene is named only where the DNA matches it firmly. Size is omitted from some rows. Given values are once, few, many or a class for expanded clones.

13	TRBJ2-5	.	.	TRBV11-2	CASSEGDQETQYF	TGTGCCAGCAGCGAAGGGGACCAAGAGACCCAGTACTTC
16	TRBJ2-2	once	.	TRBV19	CASSMGAGRDTGELFF	TGTGCCAGTAGTATGGGGGCAGGGCGGGACACCGGGGAGCTGTTTTTT
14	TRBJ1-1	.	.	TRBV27	CASSLRWQNTEAFF	TGTGCCAGCAGTTTACGATGGCAGAACACTGAAGCTTTCTTT
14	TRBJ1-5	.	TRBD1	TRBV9	CASSVARGTGPQHF	TGTGCCAGCAGCGTAGCTCGGGGGACAGGACCCCAGCATTTT
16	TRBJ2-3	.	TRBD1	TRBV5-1	CASSSGQAAYADTQYF	TGCGCCAGCAGCTCCGGACAGGCTGCATACGCAGATACGCAGTATTTT
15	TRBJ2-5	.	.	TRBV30	CASTPRIWARETQYF	TGTGCCTCCACCCCGAGAATTTGGGCTCGAGAGACCCAGTACTTC
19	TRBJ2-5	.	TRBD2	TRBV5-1	CASTGLAGGIREARETQYF	TGCGCCAGCACCGGACTAGCGGGGGGGATTCGGGAAGCTCGGGAGACCCAGTACTTC
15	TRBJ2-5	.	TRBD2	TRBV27	CASSSRQRGQETQYF	TGTGCCAGCAGTTCCCGTCAGCGGGGGCAAGAGACCCAGTACTTC
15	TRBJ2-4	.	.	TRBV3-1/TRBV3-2	CASSLGGAGKNIQYF	TGTGCCAGCAGCCTAGGCGGGGCGGGCAAAAACATTCAGTACTTC
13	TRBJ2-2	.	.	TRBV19	CASSILDTGELFF	TGTGCCAGTAGTATCCTAGACACCGGGGAGCTGTTTTTT
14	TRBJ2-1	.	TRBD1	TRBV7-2	CASSLTGGVNEQFF	TGTGCCAGCAGCCTGACAGGGGGCGTAAATGAGCAGTTCTTC
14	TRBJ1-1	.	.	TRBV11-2	CASSLPGGYTEAFF	TGTGCCAGCAGCTTACCCGGGGGATACACTGAAGCTTTCTTT
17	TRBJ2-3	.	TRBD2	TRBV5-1	CASSLLLAGTRTDTQYF	TGCGCCAGCAGCTTGTTACTAGCGGGAACTCGCACAGATACGCAGTATTTT
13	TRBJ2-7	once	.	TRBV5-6	CASSLPDRYEQYF	TGTGCCAGCAGCTTGCCCGACAGGTACGAGCAGTACTTC
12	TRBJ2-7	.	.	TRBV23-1	CASSQFSYEQYF	TGCGCCAGCAGTCAATTCAGCTACGAGCAGTACTTC
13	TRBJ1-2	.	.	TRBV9	CASSPPTAYGYTF	TGTGCCAGCAGCCCCCCGACAGCCTATGGCTACACCTTC
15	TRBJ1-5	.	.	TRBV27	CASSFQGYSNQPQHF	TGTGCCAGCAGTTTTCAGGGGTATAGCAATCAGCCCCAGCATTTT
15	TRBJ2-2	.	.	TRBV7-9	CASSLDGRATGELFF	TGTGCCAGCAGCTTAGATGGCAGGGCCACCGGGGAGCTGTTTTTT
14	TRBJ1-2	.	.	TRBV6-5	CASSYSMETDGYTF	TGTGCCAGCAGTTACTCGATGGAGACAGATGGCTACACCTTC
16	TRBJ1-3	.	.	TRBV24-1	CATSESRGGPGNTIYF	TGTGCCACCAGTGAATCCCGGGGTGGACCTGGAAACACCATATATTTT
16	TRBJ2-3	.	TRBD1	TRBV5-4	CASSWGTAVGTDTQYF	TGTGCCAGCAGCTGGGGGACAGCAGTTGGCACAGATACGCAGTATTTT
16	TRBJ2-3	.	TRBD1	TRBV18	CASSPGQGALVDTQYF	TGTGCCAGCTCACCCGGACAGGGGGCGTTGGTAGATACGCAGTATTTT
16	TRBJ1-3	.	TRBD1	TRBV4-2	CASSQDRTGNGNTIYF	TGTGCCAGCAGCCAAGATAGGACAGGGAATGGAAACACCATATATTTT
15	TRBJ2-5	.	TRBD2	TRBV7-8	CASSLARTSGETQYF	TGTGCCAGCAGCTTAGCCCGGACTAGCGGCGAGACCCAGTACTTC
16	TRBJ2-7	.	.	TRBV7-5	CVRSKFKGQGACEQYF	TGTGTCAGAAGCAAATTCAAGGGACAGGGGGCTTGCGAGCAGTACTTC
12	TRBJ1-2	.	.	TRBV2	CATRSGIDGYTF	TGTGCCACCAGATCAGGTATCGATGGCTACACCTTC
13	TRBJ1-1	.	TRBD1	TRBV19	CASSRRDSREAFF	TGTGCCAGTAGCCGCCGGGACAGTCGAGAAGCTTTCTTT
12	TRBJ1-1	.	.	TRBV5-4	CASSPLNTEAFF	TGTGCCAGCAGCCCATTGAACACTGAAGCTTTCTTT
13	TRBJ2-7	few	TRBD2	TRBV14	CASSSSPGGEQYF	TGTGCCAGCAGCTCATCTCCGGGGGGAGAGCAGTACTTC
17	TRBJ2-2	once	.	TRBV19	CATSDYLGTPETGELFF	TGTGCCACCAGTGATTACCTCGGGACACCTGAGACCGGGGAGCTGTTTTTT
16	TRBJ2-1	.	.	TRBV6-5	CASSYSGRGSYNEQFF	TGTGCCAGCAGTTACTCAGGCAGGGGATCCTACAATGAGCAGTTCTTC
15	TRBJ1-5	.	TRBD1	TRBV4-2	CASSLNRGSNQPQHF	TGTGCCAGCAGCCTGAACAGGGGTAGCAATCAGCCCCAGCATTTT
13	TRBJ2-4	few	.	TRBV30	CAWSGVGKNIQYF	TGTGCCTGGTCGGGGGTAGGCAAAAACATTCAGTACTTC
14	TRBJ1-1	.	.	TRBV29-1	CSVERRVANTEAFF	TGCAGCGTTGAGAGGAGGGTTGCGAACACTGAAGCTTTCTTT
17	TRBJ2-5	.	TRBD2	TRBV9	CASSVGGSGGAIETQYF	TGTGCCAGCAGCGTTGGAGGTAGCGGGGGGGCGATAGAGACCCAGTACTTC
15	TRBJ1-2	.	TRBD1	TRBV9	CASSVAPDRANGYTF	TGTGCCAGCAGCGTCGCTCCGGACAGGGCTAATGGCTACACCTTC
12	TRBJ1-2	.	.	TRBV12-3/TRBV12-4	CASSLGGNGYTF	TGTGCCAGCAGTTTAGGAGGGAATGGCTACACCTTC
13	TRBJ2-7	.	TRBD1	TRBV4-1	CASSRGQSYEQYF	TGCGCCAGCAGCCGGGGACAGAGTTACGAGCAGTACTTC
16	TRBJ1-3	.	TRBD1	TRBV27	CASRGTRGPTGNTIYF	TGTGCCAGCAGAGGAACCAGGGGGCCGACTGGAAACACCATATATTTT
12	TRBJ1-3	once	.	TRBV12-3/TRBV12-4	CASYSSGNTIYF	TGTGCCAGCTATTCCTCTGGAAACACCATATATTTT
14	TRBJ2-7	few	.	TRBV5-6	CASSLTGPLYEQYF	TGTGCCAGCAGTTTAACAGGGCCGTTATACGAGCAGTACTTC
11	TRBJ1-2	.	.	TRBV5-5	CASSLEEGRAF	TGTGCCAGCAGCTTGGAGGAGGGGAGGGCCTTC
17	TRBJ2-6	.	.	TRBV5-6	CASSLEVLSSGANVLTF	TGTGCCAGCAGCTTGGAAGTATTGAGTTCTGGGGCCAACGTCCTGACTTTC
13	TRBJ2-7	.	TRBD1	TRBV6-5	CASRGTGYYEQYF	TGTGCCAGCAGGGGGACAGGCTACTACGAGCAGTACTTC
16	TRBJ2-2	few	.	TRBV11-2	CASSLVAGLGTGELFF	TGTGCCAGCAGCTTAGTAGCAGGGCTCGGCACCGGGGAGCTGTTTTTT
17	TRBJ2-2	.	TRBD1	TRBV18	CASSPNSGTGGTGELFF	TGTGCCAGCTCACCCAACTCCGGGACAGGGGGGACCGGGGAGCTGTTTTTT
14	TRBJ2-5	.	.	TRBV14	CASSQEAYPGAQYF	TGTGCCAGCAGCCAAGAGGCATATCCCGGGGCCCAGTACTTC
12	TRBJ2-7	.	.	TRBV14	CASSHSLGTIFF	TGTGCCAGCAGTCACTCCTTAGGGACAATTTTTTTC
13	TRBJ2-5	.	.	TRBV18	CASSPMRDFGQYF	TGTGCCAGCTCACCTATGAGAGACTTTGGCCAGTACTTC
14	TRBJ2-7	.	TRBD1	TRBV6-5	CASSSGTGSYEQYF	TGTGCCAGCAGTTCCGGGACAGGCTCCTACGAGCAGTACTTC
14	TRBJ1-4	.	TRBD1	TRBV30	CACGPGTGNEKLFF	TGTGCCTGCGGCCCCGGGACAGGGAACGAAAAACTGTTTTTT